What follows describes a single TCR beta chain. Measured with immunoSEQ multiplex PCR; TCRdb has only the in-frame clones, and not every one. The sample holds about 520,000 clones, 95% to 97% seen once. This sample is part of a study of shared clonotypes between healthy human individuals. In germline, CDR1 is LNHNV, CDR2 YYDKDF (reference sequence). The length of the CDR3 is 16 residues. Between the trimmed V and J ends, which lost 3 bases and 2 bases, there was a span of 17 bases. J is TRBJ2-7 and V is TRBV15; TRBD1 or TRBD2 may be the D gene (5 bases each). Sequenced input: naive CD4+ T cells sorted from blood. As to subset: CD45RA+ positively selected. The sequence derives from a woman in her 30s in good health. Here the CDR3 reads CATSRSGAYLPYEQYF. The CDR3 bases are TGTGCCACCAGCAGGTCCGGGGCTTACCTCCCCTACGAGCAGTACTTC.